This section outlines one T cell receptor beta chain sequence together with its context. Antigen specificity is unknown. Clones were sequenced by immunoSEQ multiplex PCR, and TCRdb holds only the in-frame ones, with some missing. This sample yields around 17,000 clones, of which approximately 80% are seen a single time; over 9% belongs to the top ten. V lost 4 bases to trimming and J lost 11 bases, with 14 bases between them. CDR1 and CDR2 from the germline V gene are GTSNPN and SVGIG (reference sequence). The CDR3 runs 11 residues. The source of the sample is a study of tumor-infiltrating lymphocytes in localized non-small cell lung cancer. Study observations and caveats: Available tissue quantity limited TCR sequencing to a patient subset. IM1 and IM2 tumors showed no difference in T-cell fraction. TCRbeta sequencing showed higher T cell infiltration in tumors than uninvolved lung.

Sequenced: uninvolved lung tissue not adjacent to the tumor. The receptor's source is a human donor with non-small cell lung cancer. The gene calls are TRBV30 and TRBJ1-1, with D hard to call. The CDR3 is CAWMSGPEAFF. CDR3 coding DNA: TGTGCCTGGATGTCAGGCCCCGAGGCTTTCTTT. The full variable domain, completed using reference TRBV30 and TRBJ1-1, is SQTIHQWPATLVQPVGSPLSLECTVEGTSNPNLYWYRQAAGRGLQLLFYSVGIGQISSEVPQNLSASRPQDRQFILSSKKLLLSDSGFYLCAWMSGPEAFFGQGTRLTVV.